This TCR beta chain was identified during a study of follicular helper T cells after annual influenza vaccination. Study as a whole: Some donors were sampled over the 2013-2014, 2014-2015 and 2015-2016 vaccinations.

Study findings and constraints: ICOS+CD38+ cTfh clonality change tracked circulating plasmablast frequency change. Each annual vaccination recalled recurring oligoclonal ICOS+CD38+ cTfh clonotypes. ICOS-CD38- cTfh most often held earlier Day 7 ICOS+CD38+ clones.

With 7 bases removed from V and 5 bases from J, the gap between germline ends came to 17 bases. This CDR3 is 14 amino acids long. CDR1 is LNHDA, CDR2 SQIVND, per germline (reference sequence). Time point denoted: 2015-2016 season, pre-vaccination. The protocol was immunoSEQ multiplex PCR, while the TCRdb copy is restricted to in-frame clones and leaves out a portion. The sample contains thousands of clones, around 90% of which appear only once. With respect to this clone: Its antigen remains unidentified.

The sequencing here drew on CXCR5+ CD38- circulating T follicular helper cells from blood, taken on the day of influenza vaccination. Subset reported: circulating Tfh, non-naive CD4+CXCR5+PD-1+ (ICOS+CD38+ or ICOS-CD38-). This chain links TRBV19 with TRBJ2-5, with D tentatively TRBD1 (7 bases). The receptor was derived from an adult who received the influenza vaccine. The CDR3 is CASNPRGDGETQYF. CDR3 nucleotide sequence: TGTGCCAGTAACCCCAGGGGGGATGGCGAGACCCAGTACTTC.